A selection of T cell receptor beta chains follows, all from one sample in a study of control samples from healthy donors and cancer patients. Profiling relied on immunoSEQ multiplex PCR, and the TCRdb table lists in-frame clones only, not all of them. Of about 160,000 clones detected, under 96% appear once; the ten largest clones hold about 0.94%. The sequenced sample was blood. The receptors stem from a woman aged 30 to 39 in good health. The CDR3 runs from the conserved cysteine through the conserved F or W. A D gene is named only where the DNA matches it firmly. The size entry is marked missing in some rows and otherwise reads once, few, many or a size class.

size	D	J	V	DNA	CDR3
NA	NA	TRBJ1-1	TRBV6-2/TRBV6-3	TGTGCCAGCAGTTATCCCACGCCAGAGGCTTTCTTT	CASSYPTPEAFF
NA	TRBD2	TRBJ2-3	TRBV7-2	TGTGCCAGCAGCCCCGGACTAGCGGACACAGATACGCAGTATTTT	CASSPGLADTDTQYF
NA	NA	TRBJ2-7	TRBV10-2	TGCGCCAGCAACTCTGAGTGGGGCGAGGACTACGAGCAGTACTTC	CASNSEWGEDYEQYF
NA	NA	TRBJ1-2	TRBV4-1	TGCGCCAGCAGCCACAGGACAGCGGCCTTCTATGGCTACACCTTC	CASSHRTAAFYGYTF
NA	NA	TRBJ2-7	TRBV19	TGTGCCAGTAGTGTTCCGGGACATTTATACGAGCAGTACTTC	CASSVPGHLYEQYF
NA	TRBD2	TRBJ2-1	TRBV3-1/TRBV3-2	TGTGCCAGCAGCCTAGCGGGGGGTTTCAATGAGCAGTTCTTC	CASSLAGGFNEQFF
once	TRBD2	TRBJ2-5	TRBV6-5	TGTGCCAGCAGTTACTCTAGCGGGGGGGAGACCCAGTACTTC	CASSYSSGGETQYF
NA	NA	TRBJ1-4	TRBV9	TGTGCCAGCAGCGTAGCAGTAGGCAGGGCGCTGTTTTTT	CASSVAVGRALFF
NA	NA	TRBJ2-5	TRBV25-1	TGTGCCAGCAATAACCTACAAGAGACCCAGTACTTC	CASNNLQETQYF
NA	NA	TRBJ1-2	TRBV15	TGTGCCACCAGCCGGGACGGGGCTAACTATGGCTACACCTTC	CATSRDGANYGYTF
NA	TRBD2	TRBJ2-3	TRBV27	TGTGCCAGCAGTATGAAGCGGGGGGCCCGACCTAACACAGATACGCAGTATTTT	CASSMKRGARPNTDTQYF
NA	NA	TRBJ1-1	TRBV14	TGTGCCAGCAGCCGGACGCAGGGCACTGAAGCTTTCTTT	CASSRTQGTEAFF
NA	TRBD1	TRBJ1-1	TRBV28	TGTGCCAGCTTTTGGACAGGGACGTCTGAAGCTTTCTTT	CASFWTGTSEAFF
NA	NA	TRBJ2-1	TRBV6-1	TGTGCCAGCAGTGAAGTGTCGCACAATGAGCAGTTCTTC	CASSEVSHNEQFF
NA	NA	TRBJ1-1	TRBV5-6	TGTGCCAGCAGCTTGCGGCAGGGGGAAGCTTTCTTT	CASSLRQGEAFF
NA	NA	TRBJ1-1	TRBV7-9	TGTGCCAGCAGCCCCAGAGAGGGGACCAACACTGAAGCTTTCTTT	CASSPREGTNTEAFF
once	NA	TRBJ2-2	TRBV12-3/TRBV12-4	TGTGCCAGCAGGGAATGGACATCAGGGGAGCTGTTTTTT	CASREWTSGELFF
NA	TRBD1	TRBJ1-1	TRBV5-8	TGTGCCAGCAGCCGTGACAGGGGGCGGACTGAAGCTTTCTTT	CASSRDRGRTEAFF
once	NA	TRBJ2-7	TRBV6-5	TGTGCCAGCAACTTTTTCTACGAGCAGTACTTC	CASNFFYEQYF
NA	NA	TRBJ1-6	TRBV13	TGTGCCAGCAGCTTAGACAGGGCTAATTCACCCCTCCACTTT	CASSLDRANSPLHF
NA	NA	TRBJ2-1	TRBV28	TGTGCCAGTGGAGACAGGACATCCTACAATGAGCAGTTCTTC	CASGDRTSYNEQFF
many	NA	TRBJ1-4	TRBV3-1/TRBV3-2	TGTGCCAGCAGCCAAGACAGGGTAAATGAAAAACTGTTTTTT	CASSQDRVNEKLFF
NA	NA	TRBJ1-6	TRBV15	TGTGCCACCAGCAGAGACCCTTATGGAGTGGGCAATTCACCCCTCCACTTT	CATSRDPYGVGNSPLHF
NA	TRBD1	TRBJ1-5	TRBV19	TGTGCCAGTAGTATTCGGGTTTTGGGGACAGACCTCATTAGCAATCAGCCCCAGCATTTT	CASSIRVLGTDLISNQPQHF
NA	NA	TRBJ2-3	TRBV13	TGTGCCAGCAGCTTAGTGGCAGCTTATACGCAGTATTTT	CASSLVAAYTQYF
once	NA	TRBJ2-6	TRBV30	TGTGCCTGGACCATGGGCGACTCTGGGGCCAACGTCCTGACTTTC	CAWTMGDSGANVLTF
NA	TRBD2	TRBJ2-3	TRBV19	TGTGCCAGTAGAGCTAGCGGACACACAGATACGCAGTATTTT	CASRASGHTDTQYF
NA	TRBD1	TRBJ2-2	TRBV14	TGTGCCAGCAGCCAAGACGGAGTTGCTAGGGGGCTTCCTAACACCGGGGAGCTGTTTTTT	CASSQDGVARGLPNTGELFF
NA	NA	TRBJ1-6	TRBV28	TGTGCCAGCGGCCGTAATTCACCCCTCCACTTT	CASGRNSPLHF
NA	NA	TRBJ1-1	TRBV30	TGTGCCTGGAGTCAGGGGTACACTGAAGCTTTCTTT	CAWSQGYTEAFF
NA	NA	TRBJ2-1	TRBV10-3	TGTGCCATCAGTGATTCGGGTAATGAGCAGTTCTTC	CAISDSGNEQFF
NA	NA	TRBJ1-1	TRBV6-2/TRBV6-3	TGTGCCAGCAGTTACTACCCGACTACCAACACTGAAGCTTTCTTT	CASSYYPTTNTEAFF
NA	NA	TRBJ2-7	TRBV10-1	TGCGCCAGCAGTGCCAGCTCCTACGAGCAGTACTTC	CASSASSYEQYF
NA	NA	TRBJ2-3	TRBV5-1	TGCGCCAGCAGCTTACAGGTGCGGGCAGATACGCAGTATTTT	CASSLQVRADTQYF
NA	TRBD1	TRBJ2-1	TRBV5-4	TGTGCCAGCAGCTCACTTCAACAGGGGAGCCTCAATGAGCAGTTCTTC	CASSSLQQGSLNEQFF
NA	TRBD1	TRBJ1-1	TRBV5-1	TGCGCCAGCAGCGCCCCGGTCCAACAGGGGGCGAGCACTGAAGCTTTCTTT	CASSAPVQQGASTEAFF
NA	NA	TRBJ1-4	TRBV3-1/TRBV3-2	TGTGCCAGCAGCGGATCCCAGTGGGATGAAAAACTGTTTTTT	CASSGSQWDEKLFF
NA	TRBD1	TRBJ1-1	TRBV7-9	TGTGCCAGCAGCCCGGTTGACAGGGGGCCTAACACTGAAGCTTTCTTT	CASSPVDRGPNTEAFF
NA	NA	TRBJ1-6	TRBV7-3	TGTGCCAGCAGCGTAACAGGGAATTATAATTCACCCCTCCACTTT	CASSVTGNYNSPLHF
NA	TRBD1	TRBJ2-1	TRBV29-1	TGCAGCGGGGGACAGCTCATTCGGGGTGAGCAGTTCTTC	CSGGQLIRGEQFF
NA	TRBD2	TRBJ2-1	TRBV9	TGTGCCAGCAGCGCCCGGGAGGGCCACGACAATGAGCAGTTCTTC	CASSAREGHDNEQFF
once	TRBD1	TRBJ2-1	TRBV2	TGTGCCAGCAGTGTTCGTCAGGGGGCTCTGAGTGAGCAGTTCTTC	CASSVRQGALSEQFF
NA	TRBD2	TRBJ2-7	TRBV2	TGTGCCAGCAGTGACTCGGCTAGCGGAGGCAGGTACGAGCAGTACTTC	CASSDSASGGRYEQYF
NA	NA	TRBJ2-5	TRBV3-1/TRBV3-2	TGTGCCAGCAGCCAAGATCCGGCCAGGCGGACCCAGTACTTC	CASSQDPARRTQYF
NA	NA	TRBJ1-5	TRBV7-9	TGTGCCAGCAGCCTCTCCGAGGGTACTCAGCCCCAGCATTTT	CASSLSEGTQPQHF
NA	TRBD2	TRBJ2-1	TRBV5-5	TGTGCCAGCAGCTTGGGTACTAGCGGGGCTAGCTCCTACAATGAGCAGTTCTTC	CASSLGTSGASSYNEQFF
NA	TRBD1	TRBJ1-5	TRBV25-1	TGTGCCAGCAGTGGGACAGGGGGCTTTAATCAGCCCCAGCATTTT	CASSGTGGFNQPQHF
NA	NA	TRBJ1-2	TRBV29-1	TGCAGCGTTTCATCTTCGGGTGCCTATGGCTACACCTTC	CSVSSSGAYGYTF
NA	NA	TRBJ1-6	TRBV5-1	TGCGCCAGCAGCTTGGGTGGGGCTTCGAGCGCACCCCTCCACTTT	CASSLGGASSAPLHF
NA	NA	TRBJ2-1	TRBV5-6	TGTGCCAGCAGCTTGGGGAGGGGGGATGAGCAGTTCTTC	CASSLGRGDEQFF
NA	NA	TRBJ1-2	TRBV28	TGTGCCACACGTAAGGGCTATGGCTACACCTTC	CATRKGYGYTF
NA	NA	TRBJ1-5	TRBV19	TGTGCCAGTAGTACCGGACTGAATCAGCCCCAGCATTTT	CASSTGLNQPQHF
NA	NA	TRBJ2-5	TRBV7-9	TGTGCCAGCAGCTTCTCCCTCATGGTAGCGACAAGTTGGGGGGAGACCCAGTACTTC	CASSFSLMVATSWGETQYF
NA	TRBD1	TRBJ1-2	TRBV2	TGTGCCAGCACCATGGACAGGGGGCTTTACTATGGCTACACCTTC	CASTMDRGLYYGYTF
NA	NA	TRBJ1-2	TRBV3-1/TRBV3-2	TGTGCCAGCAGCCAAGCGGGCCCAGGGAGCTATGGCTACACCTTC	CASSQAGPGSYGYTF